This T cell receptor (beta chain) is from a study of blood T cell repertoires in COVID-19 (TCRdb year 2020). Study-wide context: Samples covering the acute and convalescent phases of COVID-19 were provided by collaborators in the United States, Italy and Spain. Samples were obtained from the ongoing ImmuneRACE study (first 160 participants) and from some 1,300 subjects provided by 6 global collaborators. HLA class I and class II types, where available, came from metadata supplied by the sample provider rather than from assay-based typing. Subjects who had been exposed to COVID-19, were actively infected with it, or had recovered from it provided the deeply sampled blood TCRbeta repertoires that made up the dataset. The repertoires were released in a freely available public database meant as a resource for research on the immune response to SARS-CoV-2. The sample metadata nearly always contained a de-identified subject ID, COVID-19 status, age in years and sex. The prospective study material was composed of cDNA or gDNA derived from T cells, B-cell-depleted T cells, or PBMCs. Results and caveats for the whole study, not just this receptor: The quantity of clinical and demographic metadata differed by source and by participant and was supplied without curation.

TCRbeta CDR3 regions were amplified from genomic DNA using the immunoSEQ Assay, a bias-controlled multiplex PCR. The authors processed their data as follows. Nucleated cell counts per sample were estimated from amplification of reference gene primers within the assay. To quantify the absolute abundance of each unique TCRbeta CDR3 rearrangement, sequence reads were collapsed and filtered. Productive Simpson clonality was computed per sample as the square root of Simpson's diversity index over productive rearrangements. This immuneACCESS table, as held by TCRdb, lists in-frame sequences with V and J called but not all clones. Of the missing ones, under half trace to an unresolved V gene in checked studies; the others have no known cause. The D gene and trimming were derived from the DNA, and the V and J assignments and clone size from that table. Present in this sample are around 400,000 clones, approximately 89% of which were seen just once. 0.8% to 0.9% of the sample is held by the ten biggest clonotypes.

Measured from the cysteine to the phenylalanine, the CDR3 is 17 residues long. CDR3 DNA is the only sequence kept; it has 51 bases, read in frame from the first base. Here V drops 6 bases and J drops 4 bases, and the junction holds 12 bases not matched to any gene. Via the germline V gene, CDR1 is SGHTA and CDR2 FQGNSA. Participants in the prospective study were enrolled through a virtual design, were aged roughly 18 to 100 years, and lived in about two dozen United States geographic areas. In the prospective study, cohorts were assigned on the basis of participant-reported clinical history obtained from a screening survey and a study questionnaire. A participant counted as exposed if, within 2 weeks of entering the study, that participant had been in contact with someone who had a PCR-confirmed or clinician-diagnosed COVID-19 case. Each participant in the prospective study had whole blood, serum and a nasopharyngeal or oropharyngeal swab collected by mobile phlebotomists. Prospective study participants could optionally give additional blood draws and questionnaires over an approximately two-month period. Before DNA extraction, prospective study blood samples were shipped either frozen or at room temperature.

This clone was observed once. Its antigen specificity is not known. No much larger clone exists at a distance of one base, and base qualities are not known. This receptor was identified in a woman aged 40-49 years who had been exposed to COVID-19. The material sequenced was PBMCs or T cells enriched from blood (not recorded which). The chain was built from TRBV7-2 and TRBJ2-2; TRBD2 lines up with 9 middle nucleotides. The CDR3 amino acid sequence is: CASSSRPTSGRTGELFF. At the DNA level, the sequence is TGTGCCAGCAGTTCAAGACCTACTAGCGGGCGCACCGGGGAGCTGTTTTTT.